Listed below are T cell receptor beta chains from one sample, sequenced in a study of blood T cells in healthy people across ages. TCRdb ran MiXCR on the 5' RACE reads and lists one entry per CDR3 protein. The table lists fewer than 950,000 distinct CDR3 sequences, about 55% of them singletons. Sequenced material: blood. Receptors originate from a man older than 75 in good health. Both conserved end residues are part of each CDR3. D genes are given only for firm matches. A row's size may be missing; if present it is once, few, many or a size class.

d_gene: TRBD2; j_gene: TRBJ2-3; v_gene: TRBV18; abundance: -; CDR3nt: TGTGCCAGCTCACAAACTAGCGGTGGCAGGCCCCAGGCAACAGATACGCAGTATTTT; CDR3aa: CASSQTSGGRPQATDTQYF
d_gene: -; j_gene: TRBJ2-7; v_gene: TRBV28; abundance: -; CDR3nt: TGTGCCAGCCAAACAGGGACCTACGAGCAGTACTTC; CDR3aa: CASQTGTYEQYF
d_gene: -; j_gene: TRBJ1-6; v_gene: TRBV7-6; abundance: -; CDR3nt: TGTGCCAGCAGCTTAACACGGGGTAGTTCACCCCTCCACTTT; CDR3aa: CASSLTRGSSPLHF
d_gene: -; j_gene: TRBJ2-7; v_gene: TRBV20-1; abundance: -; CDR3nt: TGCAGTGCTCTCCGGCCAGAGGGGGGGGGCGAGCAGTACTTC; CDR3aa: CSALRPEGGGEQYF
d_gene: -; j_gene: TRBJ2-7; v_gene: TRBV2; abundance: -; CDR3nt: TGTGCCAGCAGTGAAGACGTGCAGTACTTC; CDR3aa: CASSEDVQYF
d_gene: -; j_gene: TRBJ2-7; v_gene: TRBV2; abundance: -; CDR3nt: TGTGCCAGCAGTGAAGCGCTTACGGGGGCGAACGAGCAGTACTTC; CDR3aa: CASSEALTGANEQYF
d_gene: -; j_gene: TRBJ2-2; v_gene: TRBV7-2; abundance: -; CDR3nt: TGTGCCAGCAGCTTAGCGGGAGCGGCCGGGGAGCTGTTTTTT; CDR3aa: CASSLAGAAGELFF
d_gene: TRBD1; j_gene: TRBJ1-6; v_gene: TRBV6-5; abundance: -; CDR3nt: TGTGCCAGCAGGACTAACAGGGGGCCGGATTCACCCCTCCACTTT; CDR3aa: CASRTNRGPDSPLHF
d_gene: TRBD2; j_gene: TRBJ2-3; v_gene: TRBV5-1; abundance: -; CDR3nt: TGCGCCAGCAGCGCGGGACTAGCGGGAGGTGGATACGCGTATTTT; CDR3aa: CASSAGLAGGGYAYF
d_gene: TRBD2; j_gene: TRBJ2-7; v_gene: TRBV15; abundance: -; CDR3nt: TGTGCCACCAGCACCCTAGCGGGGCCCTACGAGCAGTACTTC; CDR3aa: CATSTLAGPYEQYF
d_gene: TRBD1; j_gene: TRBJ1-5; v_gene: TRBV29-1; abundance: -; CDR3nt: TGCAGCGCCCCGACAGGGGCGGGCAATCAGCCCCAGCATTTT; CDR3aa: CSAPTGAGNQPQHF
d_gene: -; j_gene: TRBJ2-7; v_gene: TRBV10-3; abundance: -; CDR3nt: TGTGCCATCAGGGGGGTGGACGACAGCTCCTACGAGCAGTACTTC; CDR3aa: CAIRGVDDSSYEQYF
d_gene: TRBD2; j_gene: TRBJ2-1; v_gene: TRBV11-2; abundance: many; CDR3nt: TGTGCCAGCAGCTTCAGCCCCGGCGGGAGGGTGAATGAGCAGTTCTTC; CDR3aa: CASSFSPGGRVNEQFF
d_gene: TRBD2; j_gene: TRBJ2-1; v_gene: TRBV24-1; abundance: -; CDR3nt: TGTGCCACCAGTGATTCGAAGCGGGACCCCCTTCCTGAGCAGTTCTTC; CDR3aa: CATSDSKRDPLPEQFF
d_gene: -; j_gene: TRBJ1-5; v_gene: TRBV12-5; abundance: -; CDR3nt: TGTGCTAGTGGTGAGGCGGGCAAAAATCAGCCCCAGCATTTT; CDR3aa: CASGEAGKNQPQHF
d_gene: -; j_gene: TRBJ2-7; v_gene: TRBV27; abundance: -; CDR3nt: TGTGCCAGCAGCTCCAGTGGGGGGAACTCCTACGAGCAGTACTTC; CDR3aa: CASSSSGGNSYEQYF
d_gene: TRBD2; j_gene: TRBJ2-1; v_gene: TRBV7-2; abundance: -; CDR3nt: TGTGCCAGCAGCTTAGATCTAGCGGGCTACAATGAGCAGTTCTTC; CDR3aa: CASSLDLAGYNEQFF
d_gene: -; j_gene: TRBJ1-1; v_gene: TRBV6-2/TRBV6-3; abundance: -; CDR3nt: TGTGCCAGCAGACTCGGACAGTCCCTGGAAGCTTTCTTT; CDR3aa: CASRLGQSLEAFF
d_gene: -; j_gene: TRBJ2-5; v_gene: TRBV6-5; abundance: -; CDR3nt: TGTGCCAGCAGTGACGTGGGGACCCAGTACTTC; CDR3aa: CASSDVGTQYF
d_gene: TRBD2; j_gene: TRBJ2-4; v_gene: TRBV3-1; abundance: -; CDR3nt: TGTGCCAGCAGCGAGGGACTAGGGACGGCCAAAAACATTCAGTACTTC; CDR3aa: CASSEGLGTAKNIQYF
d_gene: TRBD1; j_gene: TRBJ1-4; v_gene: TRBV4-1; abundance: -; CDR3nt: TGCGCCAGCAGCCAACCCGGGACAGGGGATGAAAAACTGTTTTTT; CDR3aa: CASSQPGTGDEKLFF
d_gene: TRBD1; j_gene: TRBJ2-7; v_gene: TRBV6-1; abundance: -; CDR3nt: TGTGCCAGCACGGTACCCCGGGACAGGGAGCGCCGTAACGAGCAGTACTTC; CDR3aa: CASTVPRDRERRNEQYF
d_gene: -; j_gene: TRBJ1-1; v_gene: TRBV24-1; abundance: -; CDR3nt: TGTGCCACCAGGGACCAGGCGAACACTGAAGCTTTCTTT; CDR3aa: CATRDQANTEAFF
d_gene: -; j_gene: TRBJ2-5; v_gene: TRBV24-1; abundance: -; CDR3nt: TGTGCCACCAGTGACCAAGTTGAGACCCAGTACTTC; CDR3aa: CATSDQVETQYF
d_gene: TRBD1; j_gene: TRBJ2-7; v_gene: TRBV27; abundance: once; CDR3nt: TGTGCCAGCAGTTTTGGGGGACAGGGGGCCGGCGAGCAGTACTTC; CDR3aa: CASSFGGQGAGEQYF
d_gene: -; j_gene: TRBJ2-1; v_gene: TRBV21-1; abundance: few; CDR3nt: TGTGCCAGCCCTAAAGGCTACGGGGGCAATGAGCAGTTCTTC; CDR3aa: CASPKGYGGNEQFF
d_gene: TRBD1; j_gene: TRBJ2-3; v_gene: TRBV27; abundance: few; CDR3nt: TGTGCCAGCTCGCGACAGGGGGGGTACAGATACGCGTATTTT; CDR3aa: CASSRQGGYRYAYF
d_gene: TRBD2; j_gene: TRBJ2-1; v_gene: TRBV7-2; abundance: many; CDR3nt: TGTGCCAGCAGCGGACTAGCGGCCTACAATGAGCAGTTCTTC; CDR3aa: CASSGLAAYNEQFF